A single sample is the source of the 29 T cell receptor beta chains below, sequenced in a study of T cell responses to AZD1222 COVID-19 vaccine. Some clones are missing from TCRdb's copy, which holds only in-frame ones; the method was immunoSEQ multiplex PCR. This sample has tens of thousands of clones, with about 90% found just once. The input for sequencing was peripheral blood, taken 28 days after the second AZD1222 dose. The receptors were gathered from an adult who received the AZD1222 COVID-19 vaccine.

This clone was detected once. The chain carries TRBV3-1 (or the pseudogene TRBV3-2) and TRBJ1-5; no reliable D call. CDR3 size: 13 residues. Germline V gene data show CDR1 as LGHDT and CDR2 as YNNKEL (reference sequence). V dropped 1 base and J dropped 5 bases, with 6 bases sitting between them. CDR3 sequence (DNA): TGTGCCAGCAGCCAAGGGCTTCATCAGCCCCAGCATTTT. Translated: CASSQGLHQPQHF.

The CDR3 DNA reads as TGCGCCAGCAGCCAACTGGGACAGGTAAATCAGCCCCAGCATTTT. This gives the protein CASSQLGQVNQPQHF. The V call is TRBV4-1, the J call TRBJ1-5; TRBD1 matches at 8 bases. The germline CDR1 and CDR2 sequences are MGHRA and YSYEKL. CDR3 length equals 15 residues. The trim removed 2 bases at V and 4 bases at J, leaving 4 bases unmatched.

The CDR3 DNA reads as TGTGCCAGCAGTCGCGGGGGGCCGGGGGTCCGCCAAGAGACCCAGTACTTC. It specifies CASSRGGPGVRQETQYF. This chain joins TRBV6-6 and TRBJ2-5; TRBD2 matches 8 bases. V lost 5 bases, J lost 1 base, and 12 bases stayed unmatched. The CDR3 consists of 17 residues. Germline CDR1 MNHNY, CDR2 SVGAGI (reference sequence).

The genes are TRBV18 and TRBJ1-5; D might be TRBD1 (5 bases). The CDR3 loop spans 14 amino acids. Germline-derived CDR1 and CDR2 are KGHSH and LQKENI. The germline V and J ends were trimmed by 3 bases and 4 bases, with 10 bases remaining between them. The CDR3 nucleotides read TGTGCCAGCTCACCCGGGACGCGGAATCAGCCCCAGCATTTT. This encodes CASSPGTRNQPQHF.

The table lists this clone with a count of one. The genes are TRBV20-1 and TRBJ1-2; a possible D gene is TRBD1 (5 bases). Deletions cut 3 bases from V and 8 bases from J, with 10 bases between. The CDR3 is 11 residues long. Per the germline V gene, CDR1 is DFQATT and CDR2 is SNEGSKA (reference sequence). For the CDR3, the DNA is TGCAGTGCTAGGATCAGGGACGGCTACACCTTC. Amino acids: CSARIRDGYTF.

This chain links TRBV19 with TRBJ2-2, with 9 nucleotides matching TRBD1. This CDR3 has 15 amino acids. CDR1 is LNHDA, CDR2 SQIVND, per germline (reference sequence). The junction had 7 bases not matched to a gene; V was cut back by 6 bases and J by 5 bases. The CDR3 is CASSPLTGGTGELFF. The CDR3 coding sequence is TGTGCCAGTAGCCCCCTGACAGGGGGTACCGGGGAGCTGTTTTTT.

The chain carries TRBV30 and TRBJ1-3; D perhaps matches TRBD1 (5 bases). This CDR3 is built from 14 residues. Trimming left V 2 bases short and J 2 bases short, with 10 bases between. Germline values: CDR1 GTSNPN, CDR2 SVGIG (reference sequence). This chain's CDR3 is CAWSKGVTGNTIYF. The CDR3 DNA reads as TGTGCCTGGAGTAAAGGGGTTACTGGAAACACCATATATTTT.

The rearrangement joins TRBV28 to TRBJ2-5; maybe TRBD1 (6 bases). Germline V gene sequence: CDR1 MDHEN, CDR2 SYDVKM. The CDR3 length is 15 residues. Trimming took off 5 bases at V and 2 bases at J, with 15 bases between the two ends. This CDR3 is CASSNSQGPQETQYF. The DNA of the CDR3 is TGTGCCAGCAGTAACTCACAGGGACCTCAAGAGACCCAGTACTTC. Combining the CDR3 with reference TRBV28 and TRBJ2-5 gives the whole variable domain DVKVTQSSRYLVKRTGEKVFLECVQDMDHENMFWYRQDPGLGLRLIYFSYDVKMKEKGDIPEGYSVSREKKERFSLILESASTNQTSMYLCASSNSQGPQETQYFGPGTRLLVL.

The chain employs TRBV18 and TRBJ1-1; the D gene is possibly TRBD1 (6 bases). Germline values: CDR1 KGHSH, CDR2 LQKENI. This CDR3 comprises 14 residues. Trimming removed 5 bases from V and 5 bases from J, with 15 bases in between. The CDR3 coding sequence is TGTGCCAGCTCAAACCCAGGGGTGGGAACTGAAGCTTTCTTT. Translated, it gives CASSNPGVGTEAFF.

This clone has only a few counts. The V and J genes are TRBV9 and TRBJ1-3; possible D gene TRBD1, 6 bases. CDR1 and CDR2 from the germline V gene are SGDLS and YYNGEE. The CDR3 sequence is 19 residues long. The V and J ends lost 4 bases and 0 bases respectively, with 23 bases between them. This CDR3 is CASSPTRDTPIYSGNTIYF. In DNA, the CDR3 is TGTGCCAGCAGCCCCACTCGGGACACGCCAATCTACTCTGGAAACACCATATATTTT.

The rearrangement links TRBV18 to TRBJ1-1; D perhaps matches TRBD1 (6 bases). The CDR3 is 14 amino acids. V lost 3 bases and J 3 bases, leaving 11 bases between the germline ends. CDR1 is KGHSH and CDR2 is LQKENI in the germline V gene. DNA of the CDR3: TGTGCCAGCTCACCGCAGGGGCGGGACACTGAAGCTTTCTTT. Encoded protein: CASSPQGRDTEAFF.

V gene TRBV6-5 combines with J gene TRBJ2-1; no clear D. CDR1 and CDR2 (germline): MNHEY, SVGAGI. This CDR3 is built from 13 residues. V lost 0 bases and J lost 7, with 7 bases in between. The CDR3 DNA sequence: TGTGCCAGCAGTTACTCTAGGGAAAATGAGCAGTTCTTC. It is translated as CASSYSRENEQFF.

The rearrangement links TRBV30 to TRBJ2-7; D gene uncertain. V dropped 0 bases and J dropped 4 bases, with 7 bases sitting between them. The V gene's germline CDR1 is GTSNPN and CDR2 SVGIG (reference sequence). The CDR3 has 12 amino acids. CDR3 sequence (DNA): TGTGCCTGGAGTGTAGCGAGGTACGAGCAGTACTTC. It yields the protein CAWSVARYEQYF.

The chain combines TRBV6-2 or TRBV6-3 with TRBJ2-1, with TRBD2 identical over 13 bases. The CDR3 runs to 19 residues. Germline lookup yields CDR1 MNHEY and CDR2 SVGEGT. V lost 2 bases to trimming and J lost 0 bases; unmatched junction nucleotides: 7. CDR3 in amino acids: CASSYLGLAGESSYNEQFF. CDR3 coding DNA: TGTGCCAGCAGTTACCTAGGACTAGCGGGGGAAAGCTCCTACAATGAGCAGTTCTTC.

CDR3 sequence reads: CASSLDPGGEETQYF. The CDR3 DNA sequence: TGTGCCAGCAGCTTAGATCCAGGGGGTGAAGAGACCCAGTACTTC. The rearrangement joins TRBV11-3 to TRBJ2-5; 7 nucleotides match TRBD1. V gave up 0 bases and J gave up 3 bases; unmatched junction bases: 4. There are 15 residues in the CDR3. The germline CDR1 and CDR2 sequences are SGHNT and YENEEA.

The chain links TRBV7-6 to TRBJ1-4; D is undetermined. Germline V lookup: CDR1 SGHVS, CDR2 FNYEAQ. The CDR3 is 15 residues long. V dropped 5 bases and J dropped 5 bases, with 15 bases sitting between them. The CDR3 sequence: CASSPNPDGNEKLFF. The CDR3, as DNA: TGTGCCAGCAGCCCTAATCCGGACGGGAATGAAAAACTGTTTTTT.

The chain couples TRBV11-2 to TRBJ2-2; D gene ambiguous. Per the germline V gene, CDR1 is SGHAT and CDR2 is FQNNGV. The CDR3 is made up of 17 amino acids. Trimming shortened V by 0 bases and J by 1 base, and 12 bases separated the two germline ends. The CDR3 is CASSLDPWGQNTGELFF. The CDR3 nucleotides read TGTGCCAGCAGCTTAGATCCCTGGGGTCAGAACACCGGGGAGCTGTTTTTT.

The chain is built from TRBV19 and TRBJ2-1; a weak D match, TRBD2 (6 bases). CDR1 is LNHDA and CDR2 is SQIVND in the germline V gene (reference sequence). The CDR3 covers 14 residues. Trimming shortened V by 3 bases and J by 3 bases, and 9 bases separated the two germline ends. The CDR3 nucleotides are TGTGCCAGTAGTATGAGGGGAGGCTACAATGAGCAGTTCTTC. Translating it yields CASSMRGGYNEQFF.

The genes are TRBV7-2 and TRBJ2-3; 7 bases match TRBD2. The V and J ends lost 5 bases and 0 bases, in that order; junction bases with no gene match: 5. The CDR3 runs 15 residues. Germline V CDR1 and CDR2: SGHTA, FQGNSA. CDR3 sequence reads: CASSGGRGSTDTQYF. The CDR3 DNA reads TGTGCCAGCAGCGGCGGGAGAGGGAGCACAGATACGCAGTATTTT.

This clone occurred once. This chain connects TRBV6-5 to TRBJ1-2, with no clear D. The V end was cut by 2 bases, the J end by 8 bases, with 15 bases between. From germline, CDR1 is MNHEY and CDR2 SVGAGI. The CDR3 runs 14 residues. As DNA, the CDR3 is TGTGCCAGCAGTTACAATGGTCCCCCGGGGGGCTACACCTTC. Protein sequence: CASSYNGPPGGYTF.

CDR3 protein: CASSYPVAGGIYNEQFF. DNA of the CDR3: TGCGCCAGCTCCTACCCAGTAGCGGGGGGTATCTACAATGAGCAGTTCTTC. The chain employs TRBV5-1 and TRBJ2-1, with 10 nucleotides matching TRBD2. Germline trimming cut 7 bases from V and 3 bases from J; bases unmatched to any gene: 13. Germline assignment: CDR1 SGHRS and CDR2 YFSETQ. The CDR3 sequence is 17 residues long.

The rearrangement uses TRBV3-1 (or the pseudogene TRBV3-2) and TRBJ1-1; D unclear. Germline loops: CDR1 LGHDT, CDR2 YNNKEL (reference sequence). The CDR3 length is 17 residues. Trimming removed 5 bases from V and 1 base from J, with 20 bases in between. DNA for the CDR3: TGTGCCAGCAGCTTACGGTTGGACGGAAGAAAGAACACTGAAGCTTTCTTT. Encoded protein: CASSLRLDGRKNTEAFF.

This chain links TRBV10-3 with TRBJ1-6; unclear D gene. The V and J ends lost 6 bases and 8 bases respectively, with 14 bases between them. Per the germline V gene, CDR1 is ENHRY and CDR2 is SYGVKD. There are 14 residues in the CDR3. The CDR3 loop reads CAISREVRDSPLHF. CDR3 nucleotides: TGTGCCATCAGCCGGGAAGTCCGCGATTCACCCCTCCACTTT.

The chain links TRBV7-9 to TRBJ1-4; no reliable D call. The CDR3 is made up of 15 amino acids. In germline, CDR1 is SEHNR, CDR2 FQNEAQ (reference sequence). Trimming removed 6 bases from V and 5 bases from J, with 16 bases in between. The CDR3 region is CASSFRDGLNEKLFF. Here the CDR3 DNA reads TGTGCCAGCAGTTTCCGAGATGGCTTAAATGAAAAACTGTTTTTT.

J is TRBJ2-5 and V is TRBV6-1, with 9 bases matching TRBD2. Germline CDR1 reads MNHNS; CDR2 reads SASEGT. The V gene end was trimmed by 3 bases and the J gene end by 4 bases; junction bases not matched to a gene: 0. The CDR3 runs to 13 residues. The CDR3 loop reads CASSDSGGETQYF. As DNA, the CDR3 is TGTGCCAGCAGTGATAGCGGGGGAGAGACCCAGTACTTC.

The chain employs TRBV30 and TRBJ1-2; no definite D call. Between the trimmed V and J ends, which lost 2 bases and 8 bases, there was a span of 6 bases. The CDR3 is made up of 10 amino acids. Germline assignment: CDR1 GTSNPN and CDR2 SVGIG (reference sequence). The CDR3 loop is CAWSLEGYTF. DNA of the CDR3: TGTGCCTGGAGTTTGGAAGGCTACACCTTC.

V usage is TRBV7-8 and J usage is TRBJ2-1; 13 nucleotides line up with TRBD2. V gave up 1 base and J gave up 0 bases; unmatched junction bases: 9. CDR3 length: 20 residues. Looked up from germline, CDR1 is SGHVS and CDR2 is FQNEAQ. The DNA for the CDR3 is TGTGCCAGCAGCTTAGAGGTTACTAGCGGGGGGGCCGTCTCCTACAATGAGCAGTTCTTC. It yields the protein CASSLEVTSGGAVSYNEQFF.

V is TRBV6-2 or TRBV6-3 and J is TRBJ2-7; 8 bases fit TRBD1. Germline CDR1 and CDR2: MNHEY and SVGEGT. The CDR3 consists of 14 residues. V gave up 5 bases and J gave up 3 bases; unmatched junction bases: 6. The CDR3 sequence: CASSRQGINYEQYF. The CDR3 coding sequence is TGTGCCAGCAGTCGACAGGGGATTAACTACGAGCAGTACTTC.

Only a few counts were recorded for this clone. The J gene is TRBJ1-5, the V gene TRBV4-1, with D possibly being TRBD1 (5 bases). Germline loops: CDR1 MGHRA, CDR2 YSYEKL. Between the trimmed V and J ends, which lost 0 bases and 11 bases, there was a span of 23 bases. The CDR3 is 17 residues long. DNA of the CDR3: TGCGCCAGCAGCCAAGATGGCGGTAGCGGACATTTCATAGCCCAGCATTTT. Residues: CASSQDGGSGHFIAQHF.